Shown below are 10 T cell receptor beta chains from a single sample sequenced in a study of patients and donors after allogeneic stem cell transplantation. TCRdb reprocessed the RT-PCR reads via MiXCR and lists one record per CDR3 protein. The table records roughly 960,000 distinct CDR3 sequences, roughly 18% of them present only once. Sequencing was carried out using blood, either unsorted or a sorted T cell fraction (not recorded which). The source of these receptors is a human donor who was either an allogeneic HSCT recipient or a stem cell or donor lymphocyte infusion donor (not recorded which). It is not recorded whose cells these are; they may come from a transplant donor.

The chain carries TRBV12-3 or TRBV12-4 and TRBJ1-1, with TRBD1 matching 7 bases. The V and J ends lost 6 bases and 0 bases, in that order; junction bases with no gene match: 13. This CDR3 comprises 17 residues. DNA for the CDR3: TGTGCCAGCAGCCCCTGGGAAGGGACAGTCTTGAACACTGAAGCTTTCTTT. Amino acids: CASSPWEGTVLNTEAFF.

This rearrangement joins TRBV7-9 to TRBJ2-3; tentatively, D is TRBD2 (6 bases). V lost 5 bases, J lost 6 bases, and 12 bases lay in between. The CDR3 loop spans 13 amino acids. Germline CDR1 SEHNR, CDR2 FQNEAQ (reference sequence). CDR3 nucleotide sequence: TGTGCCAGCAGCAACGGCCGGGGGGATACGCAGTATTTT. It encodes CASSNGRGDTQYF.

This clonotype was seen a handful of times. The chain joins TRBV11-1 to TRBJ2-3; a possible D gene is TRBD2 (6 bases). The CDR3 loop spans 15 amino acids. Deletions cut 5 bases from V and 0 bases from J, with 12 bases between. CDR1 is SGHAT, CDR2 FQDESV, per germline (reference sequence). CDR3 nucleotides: TGTGCCAGCAGCAAGGAGGGGTCCAGCACAGATACGCAGTATTTT. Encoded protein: CASSKEGSSTDTQYF.

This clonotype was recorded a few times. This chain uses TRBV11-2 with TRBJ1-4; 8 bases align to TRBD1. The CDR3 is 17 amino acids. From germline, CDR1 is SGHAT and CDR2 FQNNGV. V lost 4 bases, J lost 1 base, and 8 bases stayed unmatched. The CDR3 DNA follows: TGTGCCAGCAGCTCTCTCAGGGGGCAAGGAACTAATGAAAAACTGTTTTTT. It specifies CASSSLRGQGTNEKLFF.

CDR3 loop: CATSGGLAGDNEQFF. CDR3 DNA sequence: TGTGCCACCAGTGGGGGACTAGCGGGAGACAATGAGCAGTTCTTC. The chain has TRBV24-1 and TRBJ2-1; 14 nucleotides line up with TRBD2. The CDR3 is made up of 15 amino acids. Trimming took 5 bases from V and 5 from J; bases not matched to a gene: 1. CDR1 is KGHDR and CDR2 is SFDVKD in the germline V gene.

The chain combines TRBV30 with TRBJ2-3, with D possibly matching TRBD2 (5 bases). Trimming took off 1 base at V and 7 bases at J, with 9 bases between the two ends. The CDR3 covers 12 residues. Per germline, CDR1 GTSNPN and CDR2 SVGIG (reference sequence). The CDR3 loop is CAWSAGLNTQYF. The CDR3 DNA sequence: TGTGCCTGGAGTGCCGGACTGAATACGCAGTATTTT.

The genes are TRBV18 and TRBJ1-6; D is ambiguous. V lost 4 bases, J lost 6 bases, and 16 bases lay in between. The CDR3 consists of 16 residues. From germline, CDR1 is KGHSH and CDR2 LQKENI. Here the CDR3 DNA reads TGTGCCAGCTCACTCCACCGAGGGCAGGCTAATTCACCCCTCCACTTT. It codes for CASSLHRGQANSPLHF.

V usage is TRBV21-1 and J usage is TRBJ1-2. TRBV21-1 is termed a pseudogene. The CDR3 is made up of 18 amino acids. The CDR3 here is CASSQMGEARLGNYGYTF. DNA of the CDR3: TGTGCCAGCAGCCAGATGGGGGAGGCCCGTCTGGGGAACTATGGCTACACCTTC.

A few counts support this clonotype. CDR3 nucleotides: TGTGCCAGCAGTTCAACTTTGGGACGACAGGAGCAGTACTTC. This encodes CASSSTLGRQEQYF. The V gene is TRBV25-1, the J gene TRBJ2-7; D possibly matches TRBD1 or TRBD2 (5 bases each). V lost 5 bases and J lost 7, with 18 bases in between. Germline V CDR1 and CDR2: MGHDK, SYGVNS. The CDR3 consists of 14 residues.

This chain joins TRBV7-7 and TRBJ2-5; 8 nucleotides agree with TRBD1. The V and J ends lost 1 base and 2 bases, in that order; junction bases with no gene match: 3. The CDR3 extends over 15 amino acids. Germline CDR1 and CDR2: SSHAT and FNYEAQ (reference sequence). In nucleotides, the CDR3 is TGTGCCAGCAGCTTAGGGTACAGGGGGCAAGAGACCCAGTACTTC. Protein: CASSLGYRGQETQYF. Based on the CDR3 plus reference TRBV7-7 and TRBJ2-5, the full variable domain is GAGVSQSPRYKVTKRGQDVTLRCDPISSHATLYWYQQALGQGPEFLTYFNYEAQPDKSGLPSDRFSAERPEGSISTLTIQRTEQRDSAMYRCASSLGYRGQETQYFGPGTRLLVL.